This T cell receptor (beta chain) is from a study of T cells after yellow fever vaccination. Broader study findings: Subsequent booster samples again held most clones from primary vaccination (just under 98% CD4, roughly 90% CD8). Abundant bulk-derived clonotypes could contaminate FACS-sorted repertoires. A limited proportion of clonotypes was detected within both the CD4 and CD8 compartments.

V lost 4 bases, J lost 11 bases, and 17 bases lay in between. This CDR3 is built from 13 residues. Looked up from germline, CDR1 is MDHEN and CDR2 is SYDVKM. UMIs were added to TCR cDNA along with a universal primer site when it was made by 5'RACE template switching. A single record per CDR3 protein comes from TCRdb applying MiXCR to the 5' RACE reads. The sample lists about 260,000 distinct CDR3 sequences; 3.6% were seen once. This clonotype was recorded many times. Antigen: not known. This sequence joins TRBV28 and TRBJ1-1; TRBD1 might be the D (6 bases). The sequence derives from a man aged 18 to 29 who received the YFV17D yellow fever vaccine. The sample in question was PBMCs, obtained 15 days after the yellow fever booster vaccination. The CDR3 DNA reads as TGTGCCAGCAGTTCCGCCGATACAGGGACGGCTTTCTTT. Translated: CASSSADTGTAFF.